The rows below give T cell receptor beta chains drawn from one sample of a study of T cell repertoires in cytomegalovirus infection. These TCRs' antigens remain unknown. TCRdb reanalysed the reads using MiXCR and keeps one entry per CDR3 protein. The sample carries more than 250,000 distinct CDR3 sequences, approximately 25% recorded once. The sequencing here drew on cultured PBMCs, taken from culture after CMV antigen stimulation. The source of these receptors is a human donor in good health (CMV status not recorded). Some clones in this sample may be carry-over from other donors' samples. CDR3s include the opening cysteine and the closing phenylalanine or tryptophan. D genes are given only for firm matches. Clone size is shown for a subset of rows, as once, few, many or a class of expanded clone.

size: NA; D: TRBD2; V: TRBV7-8; J: TRBJ2-5; CDR3: CASSLGGRTQETQYF; DNA: TGTGCCAGCAGCTTAGGCGGGAGAACCCAAGAGACCCAGTACTTC
size: few; D: TRBD1; V: TRBV7-2; J: TRBJ2-5; CDR3: CASSLGDRENGETQYF; DNA: TGTGCCAGCAGCTTAGGGGACAGGGAAAATGGGGAGACCCAGTACTTC
size: NA; D: NA; V: TRBV7-9; J: TRBJ2-7; CDR3: CASSLERGRDEQYF; DNA: TGTGCCAGCAGCTTAGAACGAGGTCGGGACGAGCAGTACTTC
size: NA; D: TRBD2; V: TRBV2; J: TRBJ2-3; CDR3: CASSEASGLVTDTQYF; DNA: TGTGCCAGCAGTGAAGCTAGCGGACTAGTCACAGATACGCAGTATTTT
size: many; D: TRBD1; V: TRBV7-2; J: TRBJ1-2; CDR3: CASSPRGTGDYGYTF; DNA: TGTGCCAGCAGCCCCCGAGGGACAGGGGATTATGGCTACACCTTC
size: NA; D: NA; V: TRBV6-2/TRBV6-3; J: TRBJ1-5; CDR3: CASSPQNQPQHF; DNA: TGTGCCAGCAGTCCACAGAATCAGCCCCAGCATTTT
size: NA; D: NA; V: TRBV27; J: TRBJ2-7; CDR3: CASSSPGSDEQYF; DNA: TGTGCCAGCAGTTCCCCAGGGAGCGACGAGCAGTACTTC
size: few; D: TRBD2; V: TRBV19; J: TRBJ2-1; CDR3: CASSPRTSGEQFF; DNA: TGTGCCAGTAGTCCAAGGACTAGCGGTGAGCAGTTCTTC
size: NA; D: NA; V: TRBV7-2; J: TRBJ2-1; CDR3: CASSYNSDEQFF; DNA: TGTGCCAGCAGCTATAATAGCGATGAGCAGTTCTTC
size: NA; D: TRBD1; V: TRBV7-8; J: TRBJ2-7; CDR3: CASSLAVDRGLDEQYF; DNA: TGTGCCAGCAGCTTAGCAGTGGACAGGGGGCTCGACGAGCAGTACTTC
size: many; D: NA; V: TRBV12-3/TRBV12-4; J: TRBJ1-2; CDR3: CASSLGAKRYGYTF; DNA: TGTGCCAGCAGTTTAGGGGCCAAGAGGTATGGCTACACCTTC
size: NA; D: TRBD1; V: TRBV2; J: TRBJ1-1; CDR3: CASSWGTVGTEAFF; DNA: TGTGCCAGCAGTTGGGGGACAGTGGGAACTGAAGCTTTCTTT
size: many; D: TRBD2; V: TRBV7-2; J: TRBJ2-1; CDR3: CASSLSGLAGNEQFF; DNA: TGTGCCAGCAGCTTGAGCGGACTAGCGGGCAATGAGCAGTTCTTC
size: NA; D: TRBD2; V: TRBV11-2; J: TRBJ2-2; CDR3: CASSRRLIASGSSIYTGELFF; DNA: TGTGCCAGCAGCCGACGGTTGATCGCTAGCGGGAGTTCTATCTACACCGGGGAGCTGTTTTTT
size: few; D: NA; V: TRBV6-2/TRBV6-3; J: TRBJ2-2; CDR3: CASARGRSSPTGELFF; DNA: TGTGCCAGCGCCCGGGGGAGAAGCTCCCCCACCGGGGAGCTGTTTTTT
size: few; D: TRBD2; V: TRBV19; J: TRBJ2-5; CDR3: CASSGPPGGETQYF; DNA: TGTGCCAGTTCGGGGCCCCCGGGGGGAGAGACCCAGTACTTC
size: NA; D: TRBD1; V: TRBV5-4; J: TRBJ1-1; CDR3: CASSLGGQVNTEAFF; DNA: TGTGCCAGCAGCCTTGGGGGACAGGTGAACACTGAAGCTTTCTTT
size: many; D: NA; V: TRBV7-9; J: TRBJ2-1; CDR3: CASSPRVSGSYNEQFF; DNA: TGTGCCAGCAGCCCGCGGGTTAGCGGCTCTTACAATGAGCAGTTCTTC
size: few; D: NA; V: TRBV7-2; J: TRBJ2-3; CDR3: CASSLSPGSNTQYF; DNA: TGTGCCAGCAGCCTCTCCCCTGGGTCAAATACGCAGTATTTT
size: NA; D: NA; V: TRBV6-2/TRBV6-3; J: TRBJ1-6; CDR3: CASSLGRQNSPLHF; DNA: TGTGCCAGCAGCCTCGGACGACAGAATTCACCCCTCCACTTT
size: NA; D: TRBD2; V: TRBV19; J: TRBJ2-2; CDR3: CASTVRLAEGTGELFF; DNA: TGTGCCAGTACCGTCCGACTAGCCGAGGGCACCGGGGAGCTGTTTTTT
size: NA; D: NA; V: TRBV3-1; J: TRBJ2-7; CDR3: CASSPEGMTIHEQYF; DNA: TGTGCCAGCAGCCCAGAGGGTATGACGATCCACGAGCAGTACTTC
size: NA; D: NA; V: TRBV6-5; J: TRBJ2-7; CDR3: CASSSDTYEQYF; DNA: TGTGCCAGCAGTTCAGACACCTACGAGCAGTACTTC
size: few; D: TRBD2; V: TRBV4-1; J: TRBJ2-3; CDR3: CASSHRLAASTDTQYF; DNA: TGCGCCAGCAGCCACCGACTAGCGGCTAGCACAGATACGCAGTATTTT
size: few; D: TRBD1; V: TRBV7-9; J: TRBJ2-1; CDR3: CASSFRDRSFNEQFF; DNA: TGTGCCAGCAGCTTCCGGGACAGGTCTTTCAATGAGCAGTTCTTC
size: NA; D: TRBD1; V: TRBV4-2; J: TRBJ2-4; CDR3: CASSQDQTGGRGIQYF; DNA: TGTGCCAGCAGCCAAGATCAAACAGGGGGACGGGGCATTCAGTACTTC
size: NA; D: TRBD2; V: TRBV12-3/TRBV12-4; J: TRBJ2-1; CDR3: CASSQRGWRSNEQFF; DNA: TGTGCCAGCAGCCAGCGGGGTTGGAGGTCCAATGAGCAGTTCTTC
size: NA; D: NA; V: TRBV12-3/TRBV12-4; J: TRBJ1-1; CDR3: CASSLRGSNTEAFF; DNA: TGTGCCAGCAGTTTACGGGGGTCGAACACTGAAGCTTTCTTT
size: NA; D: TRBD1; V: TRBV29-1; J: TRBJ1-1; CDR3: CSVVLGGRAEAFF; DNA: TGCAGCGTTGTTCTAGGGGGCCGGGCTGAAGCTTTCTTT
size: NA; D: NA; V: TRBV28; J: TRBJ1-5; CDR3: CASSSRDHQHF; DNA: TGTGCCAGCAGTTCCCGGGATCACCAGCATTTT
size: NA; D: TRBD1; V: TRBV5-6; J: TRBJ2-7; CDR3: CASSSGGTGAYEQYF; DNA: TGTGCCAGCAGCTCCGGCGGGACAGGGGCCTACGAGCAGTACTTC
size: many; D: NA; V: TRBV7-6; J: TRBJ1-4; CDR3: CASSLGRATNEKLFF; DNA: TGTGCCAGCAGCTTAGGCAGGGCAACTAATGAAAAACTGTTTTTT
size: few; D: TRBD1; V: TRBV19; J: TRBJ1-1; CDR3: CASIGTAEKVEAFF; DNA: TGTGCCAGTATTGGGACAGCGGAGAAAGTTGAAGCTTTCTTT
size: few; D: TRBD2; V: TRBV6-5; J: TRBJ2-1; CDR3: CASRGLAGPTYNEQFF; DNA: TGTGCCAGCAGAGGACTAGCGGGACCAACCTACAATGAGCAGTTCTTC
size: NA; D: TRBD1; V: TRBV11-2; J: TRBJ2-5; CDR3: CASSLTDRGYQETQYF; DNA: TGTGCCAGCAGCTTAACTGACAGGGGGTACCAAGAGACCCAGTACTTC
size: few; D: TRBD2; V: TRBV7-3; J: TRBJ2-2; CDR3: CASSLIPRRSGKDGELFF; DNA: TGTGCCAGCAGCTTAATCCCCCGGAGGAGCGGGAAGGACGGGGAGCTGTTTTTT
size: NA; D: NA; V: TRBV7-4; J: TRBJ1-1; CDR3: CASSLALGLNTEAFF; DNA: TGTGCCAGCAGCTTAGCGCTAGGGTTGAACACTGAAGCTTTCTTT
size: few; D: TRBD2; V: TRBV5-1; J: TRBJ2-1; CDR3: CASSKLAGRYNEQFF; DNA: TGCGCCAGCAGCAAACTAGCGGGACGTTACAATGAGCAGTTCTTC
size: NA; D: TRBD2; V: TRBV19; J: TRBJ2-4; CDR3: CASSTVGPQREGRNIQYF; DNA: TGTGCCAGTAGTACCGTTGGGCCACAGCGGGAGGGCCGGAACATTCAGTACTTC
size: few; D: NA; V: TRBV27; J: TRBJ1-1; CDR3: CASSLGPRLETEAFF; DNA: TGTGCCAGCAGTTTGGGTCCGAGACTGGAGACTGAAGCTTTCTTT
size: few; D: NA; V: TRBV7-9; J: TRBJ2-2; CDR3: CASSLASGGELFF; DNA: TGTGCCAGCAGCTTAGCCTCGGGCGGGGAGCTGTTTTTT
size: few; D: NA; V: TRBV2; J: TRBJ2-1; CDR3: CASSGTYNEQFF; DNA: TGTGCCAGCAGTGGGACTTACAATGAGCAGTTCTTC
size: many; D: NA; V: TRBV5-6; J: TRBJ1-3; CDR3: CASSYDHRNTIYF; DNA: TGTGCCAGCAGTTACGACCACAGAAACACCATATATTTT
size: few; D: TRBD1; V: TRBV18; J: TRBJ2-1; CDR3: CASSPRNDRGRKNEQFF; DNA: TGTGCCAGCTCACCGAGGAACGACAGGGGGAGGAAAAATGAGCAGTTCTTC
size: few; D: NA; V: TRBV7-2; J: TRBJ2-1; CDR3: CASSLPPGTQASYNEQFF; DNA: TGTGCCAGCAGCCTCCCTCCGGGGACCCAGGCGTCCTACAATGAGCAGTTCTTC
size: NA; D: TRBD1; V: TRBV7-9; J: TRBJ2-1; CDR3: CASSFRDRGRNEQFF; DNA: TGTGCCAGCAGCTTCCGGGACAGGGGGCGGAATGAGCAGTTCTTC
size: few; D: TRBD2; V: TRBV7-2; J: TRBJ2-1; CDR3: CASSLELAGEPEQFF; DNA: TGTGCCAGCAGCTTAGAGCTAGCGGGAGAGCCTGAGCAGTTCTTC
size: few; D: NA; V: TRBV4-1; J: TRBJ2-2; CDR3: CASSQEPDPRELFF; DNA: TGCGCCAGCAGCCAAGAACCGGACCCCCGGGAGCTGTTTTTT
size: NA; D: TRBD2; V: TRBV11-2; J: TRBJ2-5; CDR3: CASSVGTSGTQYF; DNA: TGTGCCAGCAGCGTGGGGACTAGCGGGACCCAGTACTTC
size: few; D: NA; V: TRBV7-2; J: TRBJ2-5; CDR3: CASSPGQAVEETQYF; DNA: TGTGCCAGCAGCCCCGGCCAAGCCGTGGAAGAGACCCAGTACTTC
size: NA; D: TRBD2; V: TRBV11-3; J: TRBJ2-1; CDR3: CASSYGLAMEQFF; DNA: TGTGCCAGCAGCTACGGACTAGCCATGGAGCAGTTCTTC
size: many; D: TRBD1; V: TRBV7-2; J: TRBJ1-5; CDR3: CASSSRQGGQPQHF; DNA: TGTGCCAGCAGCTCGCGACAGGGCGGTCAGCCCCAGCATTTT
size: few; D: TRBD1; V: TRBV7-2; J: TRBJ1-5; CDR3: CASSSIPTGVGQPQHF; DNA: TGTGCCAGCAGCTCCATCCCCACAGGGGTCGGACAGCCCCAGCATTTT
size: many; D: NA; V: TRBV15; J: TRBJ1-2; CDR3: CATTPARGASGYTF; DNA: TGTGCCACCACCCCCGCCCGGGGGGCGAGCGGCTACACCTTC
size: few; D: NA; V: TRBV4-1; J: TRBJ2-7; CDR3: CASSLSGNEQYF; DNA: TGCGCCAGCAGCCTCTCTGGAAACGAGCAGTACTTC
size: NA; D: NA; V: TRBV19; J: TRBJ2-1; CDR3: CASSPTSGANEQFF; DNA: TGTGCCAGTAGTCCTACGAGTGGGGCCAATGAGCAGTTCTTC
size: few; D: NA; V: TRBV6-2/TRBV6-3; J: TRBJ1-1; CDR3: CASRLQGVSTEAFF; DNA: TGTGCCAGCAGACTACAGGGTGTGAGCACTGAAGCTTTCTTT
size: many; D: NA; V: TRBV28; J: TRBJ2-5; CDR3: CASSFGQTQYF; DNA: TGTGCCAGCAGTTTTGGTCAGACCCAGTACTTC
size: NA; D: NA; V: TRBV7-2; J: TRBJ2-3; CDR3: CASSSAPLGSTDTQYF; DNA: TGTGCCAGCAGCTCCGCCCCCCTCGGCAGTACAGATACGCAGTATTTT